This T cell receptor beta chain appears in the sequencing data of a study of blood T cell repertoires in COVID-19 (dated by TCRdb to 2018 to 2021). Notes on the research overall: The collaborator samples originated in the United States, Italy and Spain and spanned the acute and convalescent phases of COVID-19. The prospective study material was composed of cDNA or gDNA derived from T cells, B-cell-depleted T cells, or PBMCs. The dataset comprised deeply sampled blood TCRbeta repertoires from subjects exposed to, actively infected with, or recovered from COVID-19. The repertoires were released in a freely available public database meant as a resource for research on the immune response to SARS-CoV-2. Samples came from the ongoing ImmuneRACE study (first 160 participants) plus 1,254 subjects from 6 global collaborators. The sample metadata nearly always contained a de-identified subject ID, COVID-19 status, age in years and sex. HLA class I and class II types, where available, came from metadata supplied by the sample provider rather than from assay-based typing. Overall study outcomes, separate from this receptor: The quantity of clinical and demographic metadata differed by source and by participant and was supplied without curation.

As regards this clone: This clone's antigen is unknown. No much larger clonotype is one base removed from it; base qualities were not supplied.

Enrolling through a virtual design, the prospective study's participants ranged in age from roughly 18 to 100 years and lived across 24 United States geographic areas. Cohort assignment in the prospective study relied on participant-reported clinical history from a screening survey and a study questionnaire. In the prospective study, whole blood, serum and a nasopharyngeal or oropharyngeal swab were collected from each participant by mobile phlebotomists. Participants in the prospective study had the option to provide additional blood draws and questionnaires over a roughly two-month period. Blood samples from the prospective study were shipped frozen or at room temperature prior to DNA extraction. TCRbeta CDR3 regions were amplified from genomic DNA by means of the immunoSEQ Assay, a bias-controlled multiplex PCR. The original pipeline was this. Within the assay, amplification of reference gene primers was used to estimate how many nucleated cells each sample contained. Sequence reads were collapsed and filtered to measure the absolute abundance of every unique TCRbeta CDR3 rearrangement. For each sample, productive Simpson clonality was calculated as the square root of Simpson's diversity index over productive rearrangements. The table comes from immuneACCESS by way of TCRdb, which keeps in-frame sequences with V and J called. Part of the clones is missing from these tables; in studies checked, under half for an unresolved V gene and the rest for unknown reasons. Clone size and the V and J calls come from that table; the DNA yielded D and trimming. This sample gives 250,000 to 350,000 clones in total; nearly 90% of them show up just once. In total, the top ten clones hold 3.5% to 5% of the sample.

What was sequenced was PBMCs or T cells enriched from blood (not recorded which). The sequence derives from a woman younger than 35 with acute COVID-19.

The nucleotides read TGCGCCAGCAGCCAAGAAGTTAGTCGAACTCTTGCCAATGAGCAGTTCTTC. Translated, it reads CASSQEVSRTLANEQFF. The rearrangement joined TRBV4-1 to TRBJ2-1; too little of a D gene remains to name it. Reading from cysteine to phenylalanine, the CDR3 counts 17 amino acids. Only the CDR3 portion is preserved as DNA: 51 bases, with reading frame beginning at the first base. CDR1 and CDR2 (MGHRA, YSYEKL) derive from the germline V gene. V and J lose 0 bases and 6 bases, and a span of 18 bases separates them.